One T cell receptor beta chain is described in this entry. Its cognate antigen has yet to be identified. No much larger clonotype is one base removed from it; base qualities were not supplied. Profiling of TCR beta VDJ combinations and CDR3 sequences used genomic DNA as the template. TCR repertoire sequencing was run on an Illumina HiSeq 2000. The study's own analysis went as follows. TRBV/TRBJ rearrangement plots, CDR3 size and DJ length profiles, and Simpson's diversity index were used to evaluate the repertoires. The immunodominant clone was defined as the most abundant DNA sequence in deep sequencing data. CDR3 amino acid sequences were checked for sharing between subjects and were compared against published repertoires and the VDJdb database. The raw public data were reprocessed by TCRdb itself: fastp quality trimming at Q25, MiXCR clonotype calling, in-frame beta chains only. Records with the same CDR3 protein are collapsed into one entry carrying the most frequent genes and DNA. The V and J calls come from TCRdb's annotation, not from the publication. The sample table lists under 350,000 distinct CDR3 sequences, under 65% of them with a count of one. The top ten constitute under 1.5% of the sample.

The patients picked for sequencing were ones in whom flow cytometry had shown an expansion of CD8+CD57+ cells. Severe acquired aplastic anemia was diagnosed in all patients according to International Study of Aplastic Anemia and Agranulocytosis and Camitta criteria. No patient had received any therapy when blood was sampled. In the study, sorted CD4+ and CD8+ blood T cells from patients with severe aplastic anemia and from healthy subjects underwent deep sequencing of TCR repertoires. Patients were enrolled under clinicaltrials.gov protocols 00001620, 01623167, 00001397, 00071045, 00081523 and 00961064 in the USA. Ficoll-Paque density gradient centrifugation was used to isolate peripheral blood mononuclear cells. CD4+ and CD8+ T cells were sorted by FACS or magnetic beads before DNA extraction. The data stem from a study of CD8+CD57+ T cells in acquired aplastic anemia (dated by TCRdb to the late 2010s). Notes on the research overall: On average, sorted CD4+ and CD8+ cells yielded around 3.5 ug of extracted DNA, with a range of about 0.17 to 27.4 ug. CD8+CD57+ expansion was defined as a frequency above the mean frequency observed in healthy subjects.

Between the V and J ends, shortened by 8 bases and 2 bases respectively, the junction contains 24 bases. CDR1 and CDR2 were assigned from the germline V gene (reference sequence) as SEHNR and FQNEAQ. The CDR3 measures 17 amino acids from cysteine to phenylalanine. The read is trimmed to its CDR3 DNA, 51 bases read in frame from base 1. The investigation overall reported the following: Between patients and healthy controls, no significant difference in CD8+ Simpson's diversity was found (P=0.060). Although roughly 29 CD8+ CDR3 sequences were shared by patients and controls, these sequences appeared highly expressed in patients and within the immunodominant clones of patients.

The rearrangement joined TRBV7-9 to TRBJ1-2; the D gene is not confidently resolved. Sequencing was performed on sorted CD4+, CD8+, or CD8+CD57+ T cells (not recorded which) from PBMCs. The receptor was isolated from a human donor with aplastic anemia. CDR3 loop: CASSSPGGLGKNYGYTF. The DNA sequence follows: TGTGCCAGCTCCTCCCCGGGTGGGCTAGGGAAGAACTATGGCTACACCTTC. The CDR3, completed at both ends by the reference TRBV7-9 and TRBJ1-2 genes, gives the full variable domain DTGVSQNPRHKITKRGQNVTFRCDPISEHNRLYWYRQTLGQGPEFLTYFQNEAQLEKSRLLSDRFSAERPKGSFSTLEIQRTEQGDSAMYLCASSSPGGLGKNYGYTFGSGTRLTVV.